The next 16 T cell receptor beta chains were all read from a single sample in a study of cytomegalovirus exposure and HLA in healthy donors. The PCR made use of 60 Vbeta and 13 Jbeta primers. TCRdb's table, derived via immunoSEQ multiplex PCR, lists solely in-frame clones and lacks some. The sample records approximately 110,000 clones, around four fifths being singletons. Sequenced input: PBMCs. Receptors originate from a woman aged 50 to 60 in good health and CMV-seropositive.

This chain's CDR3 is CASSDSRQVGYEQYF. Written as DNA, the CDR3 is TGTGCCAGCAGTGATTCCCGACAGGTTGGGTACGAGCAGTACTTC. V usage is TRBV2 and J usage is TRBJ2-7; D is perhaps TRBD1 (6 bases). Between the trimmed V and J ends, which lost 3 bases and 4 bases, there was a span of 16 bases. This CDR3 region has 15 residues. The germline V gene has CDR1 SNHLY and CDR2 FYNNEI.

Note on this clone: Other DNA sequences in this specimen translate into the identical CDR3. The chain has TRBV7-2 and TRBJ2-3; 12 nucleotides line up with TRBD2. V gave up 5 bases and J gave up 3 bases; unmatched junction bases: 3. The CDR3 sequence is 15 residues long. The germline CDR1 and CDR2 sequences are SGHTA and FQGNSA. CDR3 residues: CASSLGLAGTDTQYF. CDR3 bases: TGTGCCAGCAGCCTCGGACTAGCGGGGACAGATACGCAGTATTTT. Supplemented by reference TRBV7-2 and TRBJ2-3, the full variable domain reads GAGVSQSPSNKVTEKGKDVELRCDPISGHTALYWYRQSLGQGLEFLIYFQGNSAPDKSGLPSDRFSAERTGGSVSTLTIQRTQQEDSAVYLCASSLGLAGTDTQYFGPGTRLTVL.

This chain connects TRBV6-6 to TRBJ2-7; 8 bases are shared with TRBD1. The CDR3 spans 13 residues. The germline CDR1 and CDR2 sequences are MNHNY and SVGAGI (reference sequence). V gave up 7 bases and J gave up 2 bases; unmatched junction bases: 4. The CDR3 DNA sequence: TGTGCCAGCAAGCGGACAGGGACCTACGAGCAGTACTTC. Amino acids: CASKRTGTYEQYF.

This clone has just one count. In DNA form, the CDR3 reads TGCGCCAGCAGCCTGAGGCCCGGACTAGCGGGAACGAAGAAAATGAATGAGCAGTTCTTC. It encodes CASSLRPGLAGTKKMNEQFF. The genes are TRBV5-1 and TRBJ2-1; 12 nucleotides line up with TRBD2. The J segment lost 7 bases and the V segment lost 4 bases, leaving 21 bases of the junction unmatched. The CDR3 consists of 20 residues. CDR1 is SGHRS, CDR2 YFSETQ, per germline.

The chain employs TRBV15 and TRBJ2-5; 8 positions match TRBD1. The ends lost 4 bases at V and 4 bases at J; junction bases unmatched: 11. This CDR3 is built from 16 residues. CDR1 and CDR2 (germline): LNHNV, YYDKDF (reference sequence). The CDR3 here is CATSKEQGAGLETQYF. The CDR3 coding sequence is TGTGCCACCAGCAAGGAGCAGGGGGCCGGTTTAGAGACCCAGTACTTC.

This chain links TRBV5-4 with TRBJ2-7; TRBD2 matches at 11 bases. V was pared by 3 bases and J by 3 bases, with 2 bases of the junction left unmatched. CDR3 length: 14 amino acids. Germline assignment: CDR1 SGHNT and CDR2 YYREEE (reference sequence). The CDR3 DNA reads TGTGCCAGCAGCTCCGGGACTAGCGGCTACGAGCAGTACTTC. Protein: CASSSGTSGYEQYF.

This chain connects TRBV2 to TRBJ1-1; D might be TRBD1 (6 bases). V gave up 6 bases and J gave up 1 base, with 15 bases separating them. The CDR3 is 15 amino acids. CDR1 is SNHLY, CDR2 FYNNEI, per germline. The CDR3: CASRSGTWGNTEAFF. DNA of the CDR3: TGTGCCAGCAGATCCGGGACATGGGGGAACACTGAAGCTTTCTTT.

The chain carries TRBV5-1 and TRBJ2-5; D gene ambiguous. V shed 1 base and J shed 5 bases, with 9 bases lying between them. CDR3 length: 13 residues. The germline V gene encodes CDR1 SGHRS and CDR2 YFSETQ. The CDR3 nucleotides are TGCGCCAGCAGCTTGTATCTTTCTGAGACCCAGTACTTC. Its protein product is CASSLYLSETQYF. Full variable domain (remainder filled in from reference TRBV5-1 and TRBJ2-5): KAGVTQTPRYLIKTRGQQVTLSCSPISGHRSVSWYQQTPGQGLQFLFEYFSETQRNKGNFPGRFSGRQFSNSRSEMNVSTLELGDSALYLCASSLYLSETQYFGPGTRLLVL.

The chain has TRBV29-1 and TRBJ1-2, with no clear D. Per the germline V gene, CDR1 is SQVTM and CDR2 is ANQGSEA. This CDR3 spans 12 amino acids. The V gene lost 3 bases and the J gene lost 2 bases, with 7 bases spanning the gap. CDR3: CSVEALNYGYTF. The CDR3, as DNA: TGCAGCGTTGAGGCCCTCAACTATGGCTACACCTTC.

The rearrangement links TRBV7-2 to TRBJ2-7; D gene uncertain. V dropped 4 bases and J dropped 6 bases, with 13 bases sitting between them. The germline V gene encodes CDR1 SGHTA and CDR2 FQGNSA. This CDR3 comprises 13 residues. The CDR3 DNA follows: TGTGCCAGCAGCTCCCTCCTGTCGGGCGAGCAGTACTTC. Residues: CASSSLLSGEQYF.

V gene TRBV14 combines with J gene TRBJ1-6, with D perhaps matching TRBD1 (6 bases). Germline-derived CDR1 and CDR2 are SGHDN and FVKESK. This CDR3 contains 14 residues. Trimming stripped 4 bases from V and 7 bases from J, with 11 bases between. The CDR3 bases are TGTGCCAGCAGCCCGGACAGTACGAATTCACCCCTCCACTTT. Residues: CASSPDSTNSPLHF. Filled out from reference TRBV14 and TRBJ1-6, the complete variable domain reads EAGVTQFPSHSVIEKGQTVTLRCDPISGHDNLYWYRRVMGKEIKFLLHFVKESKQDESGMPNNRFLAERTGGTYSTLKVQPAELEDSGVYFCASSPDSTNSPLHFGNGTRLTVT.

This clone was counted only a few times. The junction differs from germline at one of its ends, possibly a read error. The chain recombines TRBV19 with TRBJ2-6; tentative D call: TRBD1 (6 bases). The germline gives CDR1 LNHDA, CDR2 SQIVND (reference sequence). This CDR3 region has 15 residues. The CDR3 loop is CASSIAGAGANGLTF. The CDR3, as DNA: TGTGCCAGTAGTATAGCAGGGGCTGGGGCCAACGGCCTGACTTTC. The variable domain in full, with the rest retrieved from reference TRBV19 and TRBJ2-6, is DGGITQSPKYLFRKEGQNVTLSCEQNLNHDAMYWYRQDPGQGLRLIYYSQIVNDFQKGDIAEGYSVSREKKESFPLTVTSAQKNPTAFYLCASSIAGAGANGLTFGAGSRLTVL.

The chain carries TRBV9 and TRBJ2-1; 12 bases fit TRBD2. Germline assignment: CDR1 SGDLS and CDR2 YYNGEE. This CDR3 spans 15 amino acids. V shed 3 bases and J 12 bases; nucleotides not matched to a gene: 10. As DNA, the CDR3 is TGTGCCAGCAGCGCCAGACTAGCGGGAGAGATGGCGCAGTTCTTC. This translates into CASSARLAGEMAQFF.

J is TRBJ1-1 and V is TRBV19; 7 bases map to TRBD1. With V trimmed by 3 bases and J by 1 base, 5 bases remained unmatched. The CDR3 is made up of 15 amino acids. Germline V gene sequence: CDR1 LNHDA, CDR2 SQIVND (reference sequence). Written as DNA, the CDR3 is TGTGCCAGTAGTATTAGGACAGGCCGGAACACTGAAGCTTTCTTT. It codes for CASSIRTGRNTEAFF.

The V call is TRBV6-4, the J call TRBJ2-7; perhaps TRBD2 as D (5 bases). The length of the CDR3 is 14 residues. Trimming removed 5 bases at V and 3 bases at J, with 14 bases between. CDR1 is MRHNA, CDR2 SNTAGT, per germline. CDR3 DNA sequence: TGTGCCAGCAGTTTTAATGGGCGGGTCTACGAGCAGTACTTC. It specifies CASSFNGRVYEQYF.

J is TRBJ2-5 and V is TRBV20-1; the D gene is possibly TRBD2 (6 bases). Germline V gene lookup returns CDR1 DFQATT and CDR2 SNEGSKA (reference sequence). This CDR3 is 11 amino acids long. V lost 6 bases, J lost 5 bases, and 10 bases lay in between. The CDR3 reads CSAWGEETQYF. The CDR3 nucleotides are TGCAGTGCCTGGGGGGAGGAGACCCAGTACTTC.